This T cell receptor (beta chain) was recovered during a study of T cell responses to AZD1222 COVID-19 vaccine (dated by TCRdb to about 2021). With respect to the entire study: A total of about 230 trial participants underwent TCR sequencing, of whom around 200 received two doses of AZD1222 and about 25 received two doses of the MenACWY control vaccine. Trial participants were enrolled by age into 18-55, 56-69 and 70-plus year subgroups, with 148, 28 and 57 TCR-sequenced participants respectively.

With regard to this clone: No cognate antigen has been identified for it. The record has no base qualities; no much larger clone is one base away.

The time point label corresponds to: about 28 days (+/-7) after the second vaccine dose. AZD1222 recipients whose second dose came at about 4 weeks and those whose second dose came at about 12 weeks were combined into one group, since spike-specific TCR depth and breadth did not differ between the two schedules. The vaccinee samples were drawn from two UK trials, COV001 and COV002, one of which was a single-blind randomized controlled phase 2/3 trial testing AZD1222 (ChAdOx1 nCoV-19) in healthy adults. Trial participant PBMC samples were collected at day 0 and day 28 after the second dose for TCRbeta chain sequencing. What the research found in general, with its limitations: Because no samples from the day 14 peak response were available, repertoires could be characterized only after the peak T cell response. CD4 TCRs associated with the vaccine covered the entire spike protein, and the dominant responses were in regions 160-218 and 743-854. In the small 56-69-year group, the increase in depth fell short of significance, most likely because of low power. Only five to seven AZD1222 recipients were SARS-CoV-2 seropositive at baseline, limiting conclusions about previously exposed vaccinees. Most participants were white British and females outnumbered males, and the authors suggested that clonal diversity may have been underestimated. Nearly half of unique spike-specific TCRs reportedly recognized epitopes outside regions mutated in the B.1.351 and B.1.1.7 variants. After two AZD1222 doses, spike-specific TCR breadth and depth were significantly higher than at day 0 and than in MenACWY recipients.

The CDR3 regions of human TCRbeta chains were subjected to immunosequencing. As for how the authors treated the data: Repertoire TCRs were matched against a reference library of SARS-CoV-2-specific TCRs generated with the MIRA antigen-specificity platform. Breadth meant the fraction of unique TCRs that were SARS-CoV-2-associated, whereas depth meant the fraction of total T cells that were SARS-CoV-2-associated. Using the MIRA data, each spike-specific TCR was assigned both to the spike region to which the TCR was reactive and to a CD4 or CD8 class. Log10-transformed breadth and depth values were compared by one-way ANOVA with Sidak's multiple comparisons tests. The table comes from immuneACCESS by way of TCRdb, which keeps in-frame sequences with V and J called. Part of the clones is missing from these tables; in studies checked, under half for an unresolved V gene and the rest for unknown reasons. V, J and clone size derive from that table, while D and trimming were established from the DNA sequence. The table for this sample lists 80,000 to 95,000 clones; 90% of them were counted only once. The ten largest clones capture roughly 5% of the sample.

The CDR3 numbers 12 residues from cysteine through phenylalanine. Just CDR3 DNA is preserved here, 36 bases in frame from base 1. Trimming takes 4 bases from V and 7 bases from J, and the germline ends sit 11 bases apart. In the germline V gene, CDR1 corresponds to SGHDT and CDR2 to YYEEEE. The sequence links TRBV5-6 to TRBJ2-5; TRBD2 is perhaps the D gene, given 5 matching bases. The TCR sequence derives from an adult who received the AZD1222 COVID-19 vaccine. This specimen consisted of peripheral blood, obtained 28 days after the second AZD1222 dose. This receptor carries the CDR3 CASSLRVATQYF. The sequence in DNA is TGTGCCAGCAGCCTGAGGGTAGCGACCCAGTACTTC.